The clone carrying this T cell receptor (beta chain) occurred once. Its antigen is undetermined. Only healthy Caucasians were enrolled as donors. A universal primer site was added by template switching, and unique molecular identifiers were carried by the cDNA. TCRdb reprocessed the 5' RACE reads via MiXCR and lists one record per CDR3 protein. The sample includes 1.5 million to 2 million distinct CDR3 sequences, 25% to 35% seen only once; the top ten take about 0.27%. These data originate in a study of identical twins. Broader study findings: Cord blood beta clonotypes present at high abundance carried fewer insertions; no such pattern appeared in memory repertoires.

The V end lost 2 bases, the J end lost 9 bases, and 11 bases lay between the germline ends. CDR3 length: 13 amino acids. Per germline, CDR1 MNHEY and CDR2 SVGEGT. The clonotype originates from a newborn girl in good health. The specimen sequenced was cord blood. The genes are TRBV6-2 or TRBV6-3 and TRBJ2-1; unclear D gene. This CDR3 is CASSYRRLAEQFF. The CDR3, as DNA: TGTGCCAGCAGTTACCGCCGACTGGCTGAGCAGTTCTTC.